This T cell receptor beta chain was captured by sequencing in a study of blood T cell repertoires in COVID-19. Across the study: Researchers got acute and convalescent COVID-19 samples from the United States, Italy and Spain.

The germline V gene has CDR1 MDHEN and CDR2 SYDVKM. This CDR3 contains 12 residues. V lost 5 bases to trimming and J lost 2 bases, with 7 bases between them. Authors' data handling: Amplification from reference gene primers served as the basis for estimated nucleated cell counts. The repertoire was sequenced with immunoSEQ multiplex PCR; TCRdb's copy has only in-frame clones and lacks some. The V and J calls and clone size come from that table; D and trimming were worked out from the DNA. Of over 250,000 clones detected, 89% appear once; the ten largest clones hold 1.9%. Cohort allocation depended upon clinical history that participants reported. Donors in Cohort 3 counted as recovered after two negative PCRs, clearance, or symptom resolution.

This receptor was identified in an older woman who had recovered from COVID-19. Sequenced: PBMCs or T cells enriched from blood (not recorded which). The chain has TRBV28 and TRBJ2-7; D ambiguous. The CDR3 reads CASSPTTYEQYF. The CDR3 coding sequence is TGTGCCAGCAGTCCTACTACCTACGAGCAGTACTTC.